These 24 T cell receptor beta chains were sequenced from one sample in a study of shared clonotypes between healthy human individuals. Clones were read by immunoSEQ multiplex PCR, and TCRdb kept only the in-frame ones, dropping some. Among approximately 1.1 million clones listed, about four fifths were seen once. The sequenced sample consisted of memory CD4+ T cells from PBMCs. Subset reported: CD45RA-negative fraction. Source of these receptors: a man aged 18-30 years in good health. Some clones in this sample may be carry-over from other donors' samples.

The V call is TRBV7-3, the J call TRBJ2-1; 7 bases align to TRBD2. Germline values: CDR1 SGHTA, CDR2 FQGTGA. The CDR3 is 18 amino acids. V lost 3 bases to trimming and J lost 6 bases; unmatched junction nucleotides: 17. For the CDR3, the DNA is TGTGCCAGCAGCTTGGGGAGGCCCTCGCGGGGGTCCCCCAATGAGCAGTTCTTC. It is translated as CASSLGRPSRGSPNEQFF.

This rearrangement joins TRBV28 to TRBJ2-3; D might be TRBD1 (6 bases). The germline V gene has CDR1 MDHEN and CDR2 SYDVKM. The CDR3 loop spans 13 amino acids. Trimming took 6 bases from V and 5 from J, leaving 12 bases between them. The CDR3 nucleotides read TGTGCCAGCAGCCCCCCAGGGGTAGATACGCAGTATTTT. This translates into CASSPPGVDTQYF. Full variable domain (remainder filled in from reference TRBV28 and TRBJ2-3): DVKVTQSSRYLVKRTGEKVFLECVQDMDHENMFWYRQDPGLGLRLIYFSYDVKMKEKGDIPEGYSVSREKKERFSLILESASTNQTSMYLCASSPPGVDTQYFGPGTRLTVL.

The chain combines TRBV2 with TRBJ2-6, with a possible D match to TRBD2 (6 bases). This CDR3 has 17 residues. Per the germline V gene, CDR1 is SNHLY and CDR2 is FYNNEI. Trimming cost V 7 bases and J 0 bases, with 16 bases left between them. The CDR3 DNA is TGTGCCAGCAATCAAGTGGGACTTCGCTCTGGGGCCAACGTCCTGACTTTC. Amino acid sequence: CASNQVGLRSGANVLTF.

The J gene is TRBJ2-1, the V gene TRBV27, with D perhaps matching TRBD1 (6 bases). V lost 10 bases and J 4 bases, leaving 17 bases between the germline ends. Germline assignment: CDR1 MNHEY and CDR2 SMNVEV (reference sequence). The CDR3 consists of 14 residues. In nucleotides, the CDR3 is TGTGCCACCCGTACCGGGACATCTTACAATGAGCAGTTCTTC. Protein product: CATRTGTSYNEQFF.

The chain uses TRBV2 and TRBJ1-4; 8 nucleotides agree with TRBD1. The germline CDR1 and CDR2 sequences are SNHLY and FYNNEI. The CDR3 spans 15 residues. The J segment lost 3 bases and the V segment lost 7 bases, leaving 7 bases of the junction unmatched. CDR3 region: CASTDRGRANEKLFF. DNA of the CDR3: TGTGCCAGCACCGACAGGGGAAGGGCTAATGAAAAACTGTTTTTT.

This chain links TRBV30 with TRBJ1-4, with a possible D match to TRBD1 (5 bases). Trimming shortened V by 1 base and J by 6 bases, and 15 bases separated the two germline ends. From germline, CDR1 is GTSNPN and CDR2 SVGIG (reference sequence). This CDR3 is built from 15 residues. In DNA form, the CDR3 reads TGTGCCTGGAGTGCTCCGGGGCGATGGGATGAAAAACTGTTTTTT. This gives the protein CAWSAPGRWDEKLFF.

V and J are TRBV5-1 and TRBJ2-2; D possibly corresponds to TRBD1 (6 bases). CDR1 and CDR2 from the germline V gene are SGHRS and YFSETQ. CDR3 size: 13 residues. Trimming removed 0 bases at V and 13 bases at J, with 13 bases between. CDR3 DNA: TGCGCCAGCAGCTTGGATCCTGGACAGTTGCTGTTTTTT. This sequence encodes CASSLDPGQLLFF. Full variable domain (outside the CDR3, taken from reference TRBV5-1 and TRBJ2-2): KAGVTQTPRYLIKTRGQQVTLSCSPISGHRSVSWYQQTPGQGLQFLFEYFSETQRNKGNFPGRFSGRQFSNSRSEMNVSTLELGDSALYLCASSLDPGQLLFFGEGSRLTVL.

The rearrangement uses TRBV2 and TRBJ2-2; D is possibly TRBD1 (6 bases). Germline V gene sequence: CDR1 SNHLY, CDR2 FYNNEI. The CDR3 sequence is 16 residues long. Deletions cut 6 bases from V and 1 base from J, with 15 bases between. CDR3 sequence reads: CASRLTGILNTGELFF. CDR3 nucleotides: TGTGCCAGCAGACTAACAGGGATACTGAACACCGGGGAGCTGTTTTTT.

V usage is TRBV6-5 and J usage is TRBJ2-6; D is unclear. The CDR3 is 14 amino acids. Trimming removed 8 bases from V and 0 bases from J, with 8 bases in between. The germline CDR1 and CDR2 sequences are MNHEY and SVGAGI. CDR3 nucleotide sequence: TGTGCCAGCCACACGCGCTCTGGGGCCAACGTCCTGACTTTC. It translates to CASHTRSGANVLTF.

This clone was found a few times. The chain recombines TRBV4-1 with TRBJ2-5; 14 positions agree with TRBD2. Looked up from germline, CDR1 is MGHRA and CDR2 is YSYEKL. J was trimmed by 5 bases and V by 1 base; bases with no gene match: 3. The CDR3 has 16 residues. The DNA of the CDR3 is TGCGCCAGCAGCCAAGTGGGACTAGCGGGAGTGGAGACCCAGTACTTC. Its translation: CASSQVGLAGVETQYF.

Notes on this clone: One end of the junction is discordant with germline, which a read error may explain. The V gene is TRBV27, the J gene TRBJ1-1, with 9 bases aligning to TRBD1. Germline CDR1 reads MNHEY; CDR2 reads SMNVEV (reference sequence). CDR3 length: 18 residues. The CDR3 region is CASSLSPFGQGTNTEAFF. CDR3 sequence (DNA): TGTGCCAGCAGTCTATCCCCGTTTGGACAGGGGACTAACACTGAAGCTTTCTTT.

The chain links TRBV5-1 to TRBJ2-3; D unclear. The CDR3 runs 15 residues. Trimming took 2 bases from V and 0 from J, leaving 10 bases between them. The germline V gene has CDR1 SGHRS and CDR2 YFSETQ. The CDR3 region is CASSFVTGSTDTQYF. CDR3 nucleotides: TGCGCCAGCAGCTTTGTTACGGGTAGCACAGATACGCAGTATTTT.

J is TRBJ2-3 and V is TRBV5-1; the D is unclear. From germline, CDR1 is SGHRS and CDR2 YFSETQ. The V end was cut by 4 bases, the J end by 1 base, with 13 bases between. The CDR3 totals 15 residues. Written as DNA, the CDR3 is TGCGCCAGCAGCCCGCTACCGGGCGGCACAGATACGCAGTATTTT. As protein: CASSPLPGGTDTQYF.

V usage is TRBV7-9 and J usage is TRBJ2-1, with TRBD2 as a possible D gene (6 bases). The CDR3 contains 15 residues. Germline lookup yields CDR1 SEHNR and CDR2 FQNEAQ (reference sequence). Trimming removed 5 bases from V and 7 bases from J, with 18 bases in between. The chain's CDR3 is CASSPGGYGGNEQFF. The DNA of the CDR3 is TGTGCCAGCAGCCCCGGTGGCTACGGGGGAAATGAGCAGTTCTTC.

This rearrangement joins TRBV7-6 to TRBJ2-5; the D call may be TRBD1 or TRBD2 (5 bases each). CDR3 size: 14 residues. The germline V gene has CDR1 SGHVS and CDR2 FNYEAQ. The V gene lost 1 base and the J gene lost 7 bases, with 13 bases spanning the gap. CDR3 in amino acids: CASSLGGTLVTQYF. CDR3 nucleotide sequence: TGTGCCAGCAGCTTAGGGGGGACCCTAGTGACCCAGTACTTC.

The rearrangement links TRBV28 to TRBJ1-2, with a weak D call TRBD1 (5 bases). Germline assignment: CDR1 MDHEN and CDR2 SYDVKM. The CDR3 is 14 residues long. V was cut by 6 bases and J by 4 bases, with 15 bases left in between. The CDR3 sequence: CASSPQPGGYGYTF. For the CDR3, the DNA is TGTGCCAGCAGCCCCCAGCCGGGGGGCTATGGCTACACCTTC.

The genes are TRBV5-1 and TRBJ2-3; TRBD1 matches 11 bases. The CDR3 is 17 residues long. CDR1 is SGHRS, CDR2 YFSETQ, per germline. The trim removed 0 bases at V and 4 bases at J, leaving 7 bases unmatched. CDR3 nucleotide sequence: TGCGCCAGCAGCTTGGTCGGGACAGGGGGGATTGCAGATACGCAGTATTTT. Protein: CASSLVGTGGIADTQYF.

This clone was observed at least ten times. DNA of the CDR3: TGTGCCAGCAGTGACATTGCTAATCAGCCCCAGCATTTT. This translates into CASSDIANQPQHF. The chain couples TRBV2 to TRBJ1-5; D call uncertain. The germline V gene encodes CDR1 SNHLY and CDR2 FYNNEI. This CDR3 is 13 amino acids long. Trimming shortened V by 3 bases and J by 4 bases, and 7 bases separated the two germline ends.

For the CDR3, the DNA is TGTGCCAGCAGCTTCGGGGGGGCCCAAGGTGGTACGCAGTATTTT. Encoded protein: CASSFGGAQGGTQYF. This rearrangement joins TRBV5-8 to TRBJ2-3; 8 bases align to TRBD2. CDR1 is SGHTS and CDR2 is YDEGEE in the germline V gene. The CDR3 consists of 15 residues. V dropped 2 bases and J dropped 8; count of bases not matched to a gene: 10. Based on the CDR3 plus reference TRBV5-8 and TRBJ2-3, the full variable domain is EAGVTQSPTHLIKTRGQQATLRCSPISGHTSVYWYQQALGLGLQFLLWYDEGEERNRGNFPPRFSGRQFPNYSSELNVNALELEDSALYLCASSFGGAQGGTQYFGPGTRLTVL.

The chain links TRBV2 to TRBJ2-1; D may correspond to TRBD1 or TRBD2 (5 bases each). In germline, CDR1 is SNHLY, CDR2 FYNNEI. The CDR3 consists of 13 residues. V was trimmed by 8 bases and J by 4 bases, leaving 12 bases between them. CDR3 coding DNA: TGTGCCAGCGGGGGTGGGATATACAATGAGCAGTTCTTC. It codes for CASGGGIYNEQFF.

This chain joins TRBV30 and TRBJ2-6; TRBD1 matches 8 bases. CDR3 length equals 16 residues. J was trimmed by 0 bases and V by 7 bases; bases with no gene match: 8. CDR1 and CDR2 (germline): GTSNPN, SVGIG (reference sequence). The CDR3: CAFPTGQVSGANVLTF. The CDR3 DNA reads as TGTGCCTTCCCAACGGGACAGGTCTCTGGGGCCAACGTCCTGACTTTC.

This clone was seen just once. The rearrangement uses TRBV7-3 and TRBJ1-1; no reliable D call. This CDR3 has 14 amino acids. Looked up from germline, CDR1 is SGHTA and CDR2 is FQGTGA. V lost 2 bases and J lost 1, with 8 bases in between. The CDR3 coding sequence is TGTGCCAGCAGCTTACTTGGCACGAACACTGAAGCTTTCTTT. As protein: CASSLLGTNTEAFF.

DNA of the CDR3: TGTGCCAGCAGTCCAGGACAGGGGGAGACCCAGTACTTC. This translates into CASSPGQGETQYF. V and J are TRBV28 and TRBJ2-5; 9 bases are shared with TRBD1. Germline V lookup: CDR1 MDHEN, CDR2 SYDVKM. CDR3 length: 13 residues. V lost 5 bases and J lost 5; bases outside the gene matches: 3.

This sequence joins TRBV19 and TRBJ2-1; TRBD2 matches at 8 bases. The CDR3 extends over 20 amino acids. Trimming took 2 bases from V and 8 from J; bases not matched to a gene: 23. Germline CDR1 reads LNHDA; CDR2 reads SQIVND (reference sequence). CDR3 protein: CASSIRRWAGRALRRDEQFF. In DNA, the CDR3 is TGTGCCAGTAGTATAAGGAGGTGGGCCGGGAGGGCTCTCCGGAGGGATGAGCAGTTCTTC.